Shown below are 8 T cell receptor beta chains from a single sample sequenced in a study of T cells after yellow fever vaccination. TCRdb re-called the 5' RACE reads through MiXCR, storing one row per CDR3 protein. The repertoire holds about 50,000 distinct CDR3 sequences, with roughly 7.3% as singletons. This material consisted of CD8+ T cells sorted from PBMCs, taken roughly 15 days after the first yellow fever vaccination. The receptors derive from a man aged 18 to 29 who received the YFV17D yellow fever vaccine.

This clonotype has at least ten counts. The V call is TRBV6-2 or TRBV6-3, the J call TRBJ1-2, with TRBD1 as a possible D gene (5 bases). This CDR3 comprises 13 residues. Germline CDR1 MNHEY, CDR2 SVGEGT. The V end lost 5 bases, the J end lost 2 bases, and 9 bases lay between the germline ends. CDR3 sequence (DNA): TGTGCCAGCAGTCGCAGGGAGAACTATGGCTACACCTTC. Its protein product is CASSRRENYGYTF.

This clonotype came up a few times. The genes are TRBV7-8 and TRBJ2-7; unclear D gene. Trimming pared 0 bases from V and 4 bases from J, leaving 4 bases between. The CDR3 totals 12 residues. CDR1 is SGHVS and CDR2 is FQNEAQ in the germline V gene. CDR3 bases: TGTGCCAGCAGCTTAGCGCCGTACGAGCAGTACGTC. Translation: CASSLAPYEQYV.

This clonotype was counted many times. The chain recombines TRBV7-9 with TRBJ2-3; weak D call: TRBD1 (6 bases). The CDR3 is 14 amino acids. Germline CDR1 SEHNR, CDR2 FQNEAQ (reference sequence). Trimming pared 5 bases from V and 4 bases from J, leaving 13 bases between. The CDR3 region is CASSPRQVADTQYF. The CDR3 nucleotides read TGTGCCAGCAGCCCCCGACAGGTCGCAGATACGCAGTATTTT. Looking up the rest from reference TRBV7-9 and TRBJ2-3 gives the full variable domain: DTGVSQNPRHKITKRGQNVTFRCDPISEHNRLYWYRQTLGQGPEFLTYFQNEAQLEKSRLLSDRFSAERPKGSFSTLEIQRTEQGDSAMYLCASSPRQVADTQYFGPGTRLTVL.

This clonotype has ten or more counts. The gene calls are TRBV7-6 and TRBJ2-2; 9 bases are shared with TRBD2. Germline trimming cut 1 base from V and 4 bases from J; bases unmatched to any gene: 10. CDR1 and CDR2 (germline): SGHVS, FNYEAQ. The CDR3 covers 18 residues. CDR3 region: CASSLDFLASGATGELFF. The CDR3 DNA is TGTGCCAGCAGCTTAGATTTTTTGGCTAGCGGGGCCACCGGGGAGCTGTTTTTT. The complete variable domain, with remaining parts taken from reference TRBV7-6 and TRBJ2-2, reads GAGVSQSPRYKVTKRGQDVALRCDPISGHVSLYWYRQALGQGPEFLTYFNYEAQQDKSGLPNDRFSAERPEGSISTLTIQRTEQRDSAMYRCASSLDFLASGATGELFFGEGSRLTVL.

This clonotype was found many times. The chain recombines TRBV13 with TRBJ1-2; tentatively, D is TRBD1 (5 bases). CDR1 PRHDT and CDR2 FYEKMQ come from the germline V gene (reference sequence). V was cut by 6 bases and J by 0 bases, with 14 bases left in between. This CDR3 comprises 15 residues. In DNA, the CDR3 is TGTGCCAGCAGTTTCGGCAGGGCCCCTAACTATGGCTACACCTTC. Its protein is CASSFGRAPNYGYTF.

This clonotype has only a few counts. This rearrangement joins TRBV7-2 to TRBJ2-7; no firm D call. The CDR3 contains 12 residues. The germline gives CDR1 SGHTA, CDR2 FQGNSA. V lost 8 bases and J lost 2, with 10 bases in between. CDR3 sequence (DNA): TGTGCCAGCGGATCCGTAGCCTACGAGCAGTACTTC. Its protein product is CASGSVAYEQYF.

On this clonotype: At one of its ends the junction is not consistent with the germline gene, which may arise from a read error. This chain uses TRBV5-4 with TRBJ2-3; 8 bases map to TRBD1. CDR3 length: 15 amino acids. In germline, CDR1 is SGHNT, CDR2 YYREEE (reference sequence). The chain's CDR3 is CASSLVGTGGNTLYF. The DNA of the CDR3 is TGTGCCAGCAGCTTGGTCGGGACAGGAGGGAATACGCTGTATTTT.

This clonotype has a count of ten or more. The V call is TRBV20-1, the J call TRBJ2-3, with 13 bases fitting TRBD2. CDR1 is DFQATT and CDR2 is SNEGSKA in the germline V gene (reference sequence). With 2 bases clipped from V and 4 bases from J, the junction kept 6 bases outside the gene matches. The CDR3 extends over 16 amino acids. CDR3 in amino acids: CSARQLAGGPADTQYF. Here the CDR3 DNA reads TGCAGTGCTAGACAACTAGCGGGGGGGCCCGCAGATACGCAGTATTTT.